Below are 27 T cell receptor beta chains sequenced from a single sample in a study of T cells in Graves' hyperthyroidism and ophthalmopathy. Researchers took RNA transcripts and amplified the TCR beta CDR3 regions from them. Using the HTBI primer set, a first-round RT-PCR was run on the TCR CDR3. TCRdb used MiXCR to reprocess the multiplex PCR reads, holding one entry per CDR3 protein. The sample comprises 250,000 to 350,000 distinct CDR3 sequences, about 17% of which are singletons, and around 58% rests with the top ten. Material for sequencing was blood. Source of these receptors: a woman aged 55-70 years with Graves' ophthalmopathy.

This clonotype has only a few counts. The chain joins TRBV12-3 or TRBV12-4 to TRBJ2-1, with 9 bases matching TRBD2. The CDR3 has 14 residues. The junction had 6 bases not matched to a gene; V was cut back by 3 bases and J by 9 bases. The CDR3 region is CASSLSSGIGEQFF. The CDR3, as DNA: TGTGCCAGCAGTTTGTCTAGCGGGATAGGTGAGCAGTTCTTC.

In this sample, this clonotype turned up a few times. The chain uses TRBV20-1 and TRBJ2-1, with a weak D call TRBD2 (7 bases). The CDR3 has 15 amino acids. Germline values: CDR1 DFQATT, CDR2 SNEGSKA (reference sequence). V lost 3 bases to trimming and J lost 8 bases, with 20 bases between them. The CDR3 region is CSASTGWGGFDEQFF. CDR3 in DNA: TGCAGTGCTAGTACGGGGTGGGGGGGCTTCGATGAGCAGTTCTTC.

This clonotype was recorded at least ten times. The rearrangement links TRBV6-1 to TRBJ1-2; no firm D call. V was trimmed by 6 bases and J by 7 bases, leaving 12 bases between them. The CDR3 runs to 12 residues. The germline gives CDR1 MNHNS, CDR2 SASEGT. CDR3 loop: CASSFRSSGYTF. In nucleotides, the CDR3 is TGTGCCAGCAGCTTCCGTAGCTCTGGCTACACCTTC.

The chain carries TRBV6-2 or TRBV6-3 and TRBJ1-2; 10 positions match TRBD1. Germline V gives CDR1 MNHEY, CDR2 SVGEGT. CDR3 length: 16 residues. Trimming at V came to 0 bases and at J to 4 bases, leaving 5 bases not matched to a gene. The CDR3, as DNA: TGTGCCAGCAGTTACTCCGTGACAGGGGGCCTCTATGGCTACACCTTC. Protein: CASSYSVTGGLYGYTF.

This clonotype was found many times. This chain connects TRBV5-1 to TRBJ1-1; D gene unclear. Trimming removed 1 base at V and 0 bases at J, with 4 bases between. The CDR3 extends over 13 amino acids. The germline gives CDR1 SGHRS, CDR2 YFSETQ. The CDR3 here is CASSLLVNTEAFF. The CDR3 nucleotides are TGCGCCAGCAGCTTGCTGGTGAACACTGAAGCTTTCTTT. Using reference TRBV5-1 and TRBJ1-1 for the parts outside the CDR3, the full variable domain is KAGVTQTPRYLIKTRGQQVTLSCSPISGHRSVSWYQQTPGQGLQFLFEYFSETQRNKGNFPGRFSGRQFSNSRSEMNVSTLELGDSALYLCASSLLVNTEAFFGQGTRLTVV.

This clonotype was seen ten or more times. This chain's CDR3 is CSARQGQGNNQPQHF. CDR3 DNA: TGCAGTGCTAGACAAGGACAGGGCAACAATCAGCCCCAGCATTTT. The rearrangement links TRBV20-1 to TRBJ1-5; 8 nucleotides line up with TRBD1. CDR1 and CDR2 (germline): DFQATT, SNEGSKA (reference sequence). The CDR3 covers 15 residues. V trimming: 2 bases; J trimming: 3 bases; junction bases outside the gene matches: 6.

The table lists this clonotype with a few counts. This chain connects TRBV9 to TRBJ1-2; D remains ambiguous. V shed 2 bases and J shed 0 bases, with 8 bases lying between them. The V gene's germline CDR1 is SGDLS and CDR2 YYNGEE. This CDR3 contains 14 residues. This CDR3 is CASSVYTSNYGYTF. Here the CDR3 DNA reads TGTGCCAGCAGCGTTTACACCTCTAACTATGGCTACACCTTC. The full variable domain, completed using reference TRBV9 and TRBJ1-2, is DSGVTQTPKHLITATGQRVTLRCSPRSGDLSVYWYQQSLDQGLQFLIQYYNGEERAKGNILERFSAQQFPDLHSELNLSSLELGDSALYFCASSVYTSNYGYTFGSGTRLTVV.

Ten or more counts support this clonotype. The chain links TRBV7-2 to TRBJ2-3; TRBD1 might be the D (5 bases). This CDR3 region has 16 residues. The V and J ends lost 5 bases and 6 bases respectively, with 21 bases between them. The V gene's germline CDR1 is SGHTA and CDR2 FQGNSA. The CDR3 here is CASSLRVGPPRDTQYF. CDR3 DNA sequence: TGTGCCAGCAGCCTCAGGGTGGGCCCCCCGAGGGATACGCAGTATTTT.

The table lists this clonotype with a few counts. The chain links TRBV15 to TRBJ2-2; D gene unclear. The CDR3 covers 17 residues. CDR1 is LNHNV and CDR2 is YYDKDF in the germline V gene (reference sequence). V was clipped by 0 bases and J by 1 base, with 12 bases between them. CDR3 protein: CATSREESAGNTGELFF. CDR3 DNA sequence: TGTGCCACCAGCAGAGAGGAGTCGGCAGGGAACACCGGGGAGCTGTTTTTT.

In this sample, this clonotype turned up many times. The V and J genes are TRBV6-2 or TRBV6-3 and TRBJ1-5; weak D call: TRBD1 (5 bases). Germline assignment: CDR1 MNHEY and CDR2 SVGEGT. This CDR3 has 15 residues. The V gene lost 7 bases and the J gene lost 3 bases, with 16 bases spanning the gap. CDR3 in DNA: TGTGCCAGCACCGATAACACGGGGCCCAATCAGCCCCAGCATTTT. Translating it yields CASTDNTGPNQPQHF.

The table lists this clonotype with many counts. The gene calls are TRBV5-1 and TRBJ2-3; TRBD1 matches 8 bases. This CDR3 contains 15 residues. Germline trimming cut 3 bases from V and 0 bases from J; bases unmatched to any gene: 3. The germline V gene encodes CDR1 SGHRS and CDR2 YFSETQ. The CDR3 DNA sequence: TGCGCCAGCAGCTCAGGACAGGGAAGCACAGATACGCAGTATTTT. It is translated as CASSSGQGSTDTQYF.

In its sample, this clonotype was seen many times. The chain combines TRBV6-1 with TRBJ1-2, with no clear D. The CDR3 contains 11 residues. Trimming pared 7 bases from V and 2 bases from J, leaving 5 bases between. Germline V lookup: CDR1 MNHNS, CDR2 SASEGT. CDR3 nucleotides: TGTGCCAGCAACAGCAACTATGGCTACACCTTC. Residues: CASNSNYGYTF.

Ten or more counts support this clonotype. The V gene is TRBV27, the J gene TRBJ2-7, with 8 bases fitting TRBD2. CDR1 is MNHEY, CDR2 SMNVEV, per germline (reference sequence). CDR3 length: 14 amino acids. The V gene end was trimmed by 8 bases and the J gene end by 2 bases; junction bases not matched to a gene: 8. DNA of the CDR3: TGTGCCAGCTTCCCAGCGGGGGCCCCCTACGAGCAGTACTTC. Protein product: CASFPAGAPYEQYF.

As concerns this clonotype: One end of the junction fails to match germline, which may point to a read error. V and J are TRBV3-1 and TRBJ2-7; TRBD2 matches 7 bases. This CDR3 is 13 amino acids long. Germline V gene lookup returns CDR1 LGHDT and CDR2 YNNKEL (reference sequence). The CDR3 spells CASSQGGFYKQYF. CDR3 nucleotides: TGTGCCAGCAGCCAGGGAGGGTTCTACAAGCAGTACTTC.

This clonotype was seen a handful of times. This chain connects TRBV14 to TRBJ1-3; no clear D. V was shortened by 1 base and J by 0 bases, with 4 bases between the two germline ends. Germline V gives CDR1 SGHDN, CDR2 FVKESK. CDR3 size: 14 residues. CDR3: CASSQAISGNTIYF. The CDR3 bases are TGTGCCAGCAGCCAAGCGATCTCTGGAAACACCATATATTTT.

This clonotype occurred many times. This chain connects TRBV11-2 to TRBJ2-7; TRBD1 aligns across 12 bases. The germline V gene encodes CDR1 SGHAT and CDR2 FQNNGV. This CDR3 has 12 residues. The trim removed 4 bases at V and 11 bases at J, leaving 3 bases unmatched. The CDR3 nucleotides read TGTGCCAGCAGCTCGGGACAGGGGGCGGAGTACTTC. Translated, it gives CASSSGQGAEYF.

This clonotype was seen many times. The DNA for the CDR3 is TGTGCCACCAGCAGAGATCACGGCGGCGAGCAGTACTTC. It translates to CATSRDHGGEQYF. This sequence joins TRBV15 and TRBJ2-7; no reliable D call. V dropped 0 bases and J dropped 6 bases, with 9 bases sitting between them. This CDR3 is built from 13 residues. The germline gives CDR1 LNHNV, CDR2 YYDKDF (reference sequence).

The chain joins TRBV5-4 to TRBJ1-2; TRBD1 agrees at 9 bases. The germline V gene has CDR1 SGHNT and CDR2 YYREEE (reference sequence). This CDR3 has 14 amino acids. Trimming took 0 bases from V and 6 from J; bases not matched to a gene: 3. CDR3 region: CASSLVDRGDGYTF. In DNA form, the CDR3 reads TGTGCCAGCAGCTTGGTGGACAGGGGCGATGGCTACACCTTC.

This clonotype has ten or more counts. CDR3 amino acids: CASSRDQGCRADTQYF. CDR3 nucleotide sequence: TGTGCCAGCAGCCGAGATCAGGGTTGCCGGGCAGATACGCAGTATTTT. The chain combines TRBV3-1 with TRBJ2-3, with TRBD1 as a possible D gene (5 bases). V was clipped by 4 bases and J by 4 bases, with 18 bases between them. This CDR3 is 16 amino acids long. Germline V CDR1 and CDR2: LGHDT, YNNKEL (reference sequence).

This clonotype appeared a few times. This chain joins TRBV2 and TRBJ2-2, with TRBD2 matching over 12 bases. The V gene's germline CDR1 is SNHLY and CDR2 FYNNEI. This CDR3 is 14 amino acids long. With 6 bases clipped from V and 4 bases from J, the junction kept 0 bases outside the gene matches. The CDR3 region is CASRGLAGTGELFF. The CDR3 nucleotides read TGTGCCAGCAGGGGACTAGCGGGCACCGGGGAGCTGTTTTTT.

The V gene is TRBV12-3 or TRBV12-4, the J gene TRBJ2-5; D is perhaps TRBD2 (6 bases). The CDR3 length is 13 residues. V lost 6 bases, J lost 5 bases, and 13 bases lay in between. Here the CDR3 reads CASSQTSYETQYF. As DNA, the CDR3 is TGTGCCAGCAGCCAGACTAGTTACGAGACCCAGTACTTC.

This clonotype was observed a handful of times. This chain links TRBV5-1 with TRBJ2-1; 7 bases are shared with TRBD1. Trimming took 0 bases from V and 5 from J; bases not matched to a gene: 2. The CDR3 length is 14 residues. CDR1 and CDR2 (germline): SGHRS, YFSETQ. The CDR3 loop reads CASSLAGQDNEQFF. CDR3 in DNA: TGCGCCAGCAGCTTGGCCGGACAGGACAATGAGCAGTTCTTC. Full variable domain (outside the CDR3, taken from reference TRBV5-1 and TRBJ2-1): KAGVTQTPRYLIKTRGQQVTLSCSPISGHRSVSWYQQTPGQGLQFLFEYFSETQRNKGNFPGRFSGRQFSNSRSEMNVSTLELGDSALYLCASSLAGQDNEQFFGPGTRLTVL.

This clonotype was seen repeatedly, ten times or more. The rearrangement uses TRBV7-2 and TRBJ1-4; 8 bases match TRBD1. The germline V gene has CDR1 SGHTA and CDR2 FQGNSA. The CDR3 is made up of 15 amino acids. V dropped 5 bases and J dropped 4; count of bases not matched to a gene: 6. DNA of the CDR3: TGTGCCAGCAGCGACCGGACAGGGAATAATGAAAAACTGTTTTTT. This codes for CASSDRTGNNEKLFF. The whole variable domain, filled in from reference TRBV7-2 and TRBJ1-4, reads GAGVSQSPSNKVTEKGKDVELRCDPISGHTALYWYRQSLGQGLEFLIYFQGNSAPDKSGLPSDRFSAERTGGSVSTLTIQRTQQEDSAVYLCASSDRTGNNEKLFFGSGTQLSVL.

This clonotype was seen ten or more times. The V call is TRBV6-1, the J call TRBJ1-1, with D tentatively TRBD1 (5 bases). V lost 5 bases and J 5 bases, leaving 15 bases between the germline ends. This CDR3 is built from 14 residues. CDR1 and CDR2 from the germline V gene are MNHNS and SASEGT. The CDR3 coding sequence is TGTGCCAGCAGTCGACCAGGGCCATATACTGAAGCTTTCTTT. It encodes CASSRPGPYTEAFF.

There are many counts of this clonotype. The chain employs TRBV27 and TRBJ2-3; D possibly corresponds to TRBD2 (6 bases). CDR1 MNHEY and CDR2 SMNVEV come from the germline V gene (reference sequence). This CDR3 has 14 residues. V was clipped by 1 base and J by 6 bases, with 11 bases between them. Here the CDR3 DNA reads TGTGCCAGCAGTTTATGGCTTAGCGGCGATACGCAGTATTTT. Its protein product is CASSLWLSGDTQYF.

There are many counts of this clonotype. The J gene is TRBJ1-1, the V gene TRBV6-1; 7 bases are shared with TRBD1. Trimming removed 3 bases from V and 5 bases from J; junction bases left unmatched: 6. This CDR3 has 14 residues. In germline, CDR1 is MNHNS, CDR2 SASEGT. CDR3 in DNA: TGTGCCAGCAGTGATGACAGGGTCGGAACTGAAGCTTTCTTT. This codes for CASSDDRVGTEAFF.

This clonotype was counted a few times. The chain carries TRBV6-5 and TRBJ1-1; maybe TRBD1 (5 bases). V dropped 4 bases and J dropped 3 bases, with 18 bases sitting between them. CDR3 length: 16 amino acids. Germline V lookup: CDR1 MNHEY, CDR2 SVGAGI. The CDR3 sequence: CASSLSQGGRDTEAFF. As DNA, the CDR3 is TGTGCCAGCAGTTTGAGTCAGGGCGGGAGGGACACTGAAGCTTTCTTT.